These 8 T cell receptor beta chains were sequenced from one sample in a study of regulatory T cells in long-lasting Graves disease. The time point denotes: newly diagnosed GD, antithyroid drugs for less than 3 months. RNA from PBMCs was the source of the TCR library. TCR beta libraries were built with iRepertoire HTBI primers and Arm-PCR of CDR3 regions. From the multiplex PCR reads, TCRdb called clonotypes with MiXCR, one entry per CDR3 protein. Here the sample spans over 350,000 distinct CDR3 sequences, about 15% being singletons. These same records also appear under a second study, on T cells in Graves' hyperthyroidism and ophthalmopathy.

The starting material was peripheral blood mononuclear cells (PBMCs), obtained at new diagnosis, from a patient treated with antithyroid drugs. Receptor source: a woman in her fifties or sixties with Graves disease.

A few counts support this clonotype. J is TRBJ1-5 and V is TRBV16; TRBD1 is a possible D gene (5 bases). Germline CDR1 KGHSY, CDR2 FQNENV. This CDR3 is 15 amino acids long. Trimming took 1 base from V and 4 from J, leaving 11 bases between them. DNA for the CDR3: TGTGCCAGCAGCCAATTGGAACAGGCTAATCAGCCCCAGCATTTT. Its translation is CASSQLEQANQPQHF. Complete variable domain (other parts from reference TRBV16 and TRBJ1-5): GEEVAQTPKHLVRGEGQKAKLYCAPIKGHSYVFWYQQVLKNEFKFLISFQNENVFDETGMPKERFSAKCLPNSPCSLEIQATKLEDSAVYFCASSQLEQANQPQHFGDGTRLSIL.

The gene calls are TRBV18 and TRBJ2-7; the D is unclear. The V gene's germline CDR1 is KGHSH and CDR2 LQKENI. Trimming cost V 1 base and J 2 bases, with 12 bases left between them. The length of the CDR3 is 15 residues. The CDR3 nucleotides read TGTGCCAGCTCACCACGCAGGCTACGGGCCTACGAGCAGTACTTC. It encodes CASSPRRLRAYEQYF.

CDR3 coding DNA: TGTGCCAGCAGCCGACGTTCACCGGGGAATCGGGCAGATACGCAGTATTTT. Amino acid sequence: CASSRRSPGNRADTQYF. The rearrangement joins TRBV14 to TRBJ2-3, with D possibly matching TRBD2 (5 bases). CDR3 length: 17 residues. V was shortened by 4 bases and J by 4 bases, with 21 bases between the two germline ends. Germline-derived CDR1 and CDR2 are SGHDN and FVKESK.

This clonotype was seen ten or more times. The gene calls are TRBV6-2 or TRBV6-3 and TRBJ2-2, with no clear D. CDR1 is MNHEY and CDR2 is SVGEGT in the germline V gene. The CDR3 extends over 16 amino acids. V was pared by 4 bases and J by 1 base, with 13 bases between. This chain's CDR3 is CASSFSSTKNTGELFF. The CDR3 DNA follows: TGTGCCAGCAGTTTCTCCTCGACAAAGAACACCGGGGAGCTGTTTTTT.

This clonotype was found a few times. The V and J genes are TRBV20-1 and TRBJ2-7; no clear D gene. The CDR3 has 13 residues. Germline V gene data show CDR1 as DFQATT and CDR2 as SNEGSKA (reference sequence). V lost 6 bases and J lost 0, with 12 bases in between. The CDR3 nucleotides are TGCAGTGCGGTGGGCCCCAGCTCCTACGAGCAGTACTTC. It specifies CSAVGPSSYEQYF.

This clonotype was detected ten times or more. The chain employs TRBV6-1 and TRBJ1-5, with D possibly matching TRBD1 (6 bases). Germline lookup yields CDR1 MNHNS and CDR2 SASEGT. CDR3 size: 14 residues. V lost 8 bases to trimming and J lost 0 bases, with 11 bases between them. This CDR3 is CASQQGYSNQPQHF. The CDR3 nucleotides read TGTGCCAGCCAACAGGGATATAGCAATCAGCCCCAGCATTTT.

As to this clonotype: Since a much larger clone is just one base distant, this may be a read error. V and J are TRBV20-1 and TRBJ2-1, with 15 nucleotides matching TRBD2. CDR3 length: 18 amino acids. Germline CDR1 and CDR2: DFQATT and SNEGSKA (reference sequence). The CDR3 nucleotides are TGCAATGCTAGAGAGGACGGGACTAGCGGGAGGTTATACAATGAGCAGTTCTTC. Its protein is CNAREDGTSGRLYNEQFF.

The chain joins TRBV2 to TRBJ2-3, with TRBD2 matching 8 bases. Per germline, CDR1 SNHLY and CDR2 FYNNEI. Losses at the gene ends were 6 bases for V and 8 bases for J; bases not matched to a gene: 10. The CDR3 sequence is 14 residues long. As DNA, the CDR3 is TGTGCCAGCAGATCAGCGGGAGAGGTAGGTACGCAGTATTTT. Translation gives CASRSAGEVGTQYF.